The TCR beta chain described here comes from a study of blood T cell repertoires in COVID-19. Only in-frame clones appear in the TCRdb table, and some are missing; sequencing was by immunoSEQ multiplex PCR. The table has 250,000 to 300,000 clones, about 80% seen once. This clone was counted many times. Trimming at V came to 6 bases and at J to 0 bases, leaving 9 bases not matched to a gene. The germline V gene encodes CDR1 SGHRS and CDR2 YFSETQ. This CDR3 is built from 17 residues. The J gene is TRBJ2-3, the V gene TRBV5-1; 11 nucleotides agree with TRBD2. The sample comprised peripheral blood. This sequence was found in a woman of 80 years or more with acute or convalescent COVID-19. Here the CDR3 DNA reads TGCGCCAGCAATGTTAGACTAGCGGGGCTTAGCACAGATACGCAGTATTTT. Encoded protein: CASNVRLAGLSTDTQYF. Filled out from reference TRBV5-1 and TRBJ2-3, the complete variable domain reads KAGVTQTPRYLIKTRGQQVTLSCSPISGHRSVSWYQQTPGQGLQFLFEYFSETQRNKGNFPGRFSGRQFSNSRSEMNVSTLELGDSALYLCASNVRLAGLSTDTQYFGPGTRLTVL.